Reported below is one T cell receptor (beta chain). This entry is derived from a study of OX40 agonist ivuxolimab in advanced cancers. Study summary: Dose-escalation subjects each had hepatocellular carcinoma, melanoma, renal cell or head and neck cancer. Males comprised 75% to 90% of the group, whose mean age was approximately 60 years (range about 20 to 90).

Germline V gene lookup returns CDR1 SNHLY and CDR2 FYNNEI. Trimming stripped 6 bases from V and 4 bases from J, with 15 bases between. This CDR3 is built from 14 residues. This table comes from immunoSEQ multiplex PCR, and its TCRdb copy is limited to in-frame clones, with some not included. The sample carries over 65,000 clones, roughly 93% recorded once. The receptor was isolated from an adult with an advanced solid tumor such as melanoma, head and neck, liver or kidney cancer. The sample here was CD4+ or CD8+ T cells sorted from blood, taken in a trial of the OX40 agonist ivuxolimab. This rearrangement joins TRBV2 to TRBJ1-2; TRBD1 might be the D (6 bases). The CDR3 DNA reads as TGTGCCAGCAGCACAGGGCTGGGGGGCTATGGCTACACCTTC. Encoded protein: CASSTGLGGYGYTF. Filled out from reference TRBV2 and TRBJ1-2, the complete variable domain reads EPEVTQTPSHQVTQMGQEVILRCVPISNHLYFYWYRQILGQKVEFLVSFYNNEISEKSEIFDDQFSVERPDGSNFTLKIRSTKLEDSAMYFCASSTGLGGYGYTFGSGTRLTVV.